The clone carrying this T cell receptor (beta chain) was seen more than once but under ten times. The ends lost 3 bases at V and 2 bases at J; junction bases unmatched: 2. CDR3 length: 14 amino acids. Per germline, CDR1 SQVTM and CDR2 ANQGSEA. Indicated time point: persistent/refractory GD, antithyroid drugs over 5 years with positive TRAb. TCR sequences were obtained from RNA taken from PBMCs. This sample is drawn from a study of regulatory T cells in long-lasting Graves disease. Library construction for TCR beta used iRepertoire HTBI primers and Arm-PCR of CDR3 regions. TCRdb called the multiplex PCR reads again in MiXCR, with one record for every CDR3 protein. The sample consists of around 460,000 distinct CDR3 sequences, about 22% of them appearing once.

This TCR came from a female donor with Graves disease. The sequencing used peripheral blood mononuclear cells (PBMCs), collected when the disease was refractory, from a patient treated with antithyroid drugs. V usage is TRBV29-1 and J usage is TRBJ2-3; 10 positions agree with TRBD1. The CDR3 DNA reads TGCAGCGTTGATAGACAGGGGGCCACAGATACGCAGTATTTT. It translates to CSVDRQGATDTQYF.